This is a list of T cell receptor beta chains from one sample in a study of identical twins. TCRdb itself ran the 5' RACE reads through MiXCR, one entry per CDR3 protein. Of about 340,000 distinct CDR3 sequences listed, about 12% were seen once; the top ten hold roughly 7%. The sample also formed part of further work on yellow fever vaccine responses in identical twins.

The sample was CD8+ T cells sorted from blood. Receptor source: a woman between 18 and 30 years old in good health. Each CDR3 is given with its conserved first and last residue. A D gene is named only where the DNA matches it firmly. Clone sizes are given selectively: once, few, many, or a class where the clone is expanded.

TGTGCCAGCAGCGGCACCGGGGGGGATGGAAACACCATATATTTT CASSGTGGDGNTIYF NA NA TRBJ1-3 TRBV5-4
TGCGCCAGCAGCCCCCGGGGGGGTCCTAACCTCGAGCAGTACTTC CASSPRGGPNLEQYF NA TRBD2 TRBJ2-7 TRBV4-1
TGTGCCAGCAGCTTCACAGATACGCAGTATTTT CASSFTDTQYF many NA TRBJ2-3 TRBV11-2
TGTGCCAAGCCCCCGGGACAGGGGTCAGACGAGCAGTACTTC CAKPPGQGSDEQYF once TRBD1 TRBJ2-7 TRBV6-4
TGTGCCAGCAGTCCGAGGGCGGGAGATTACAATGAGCAGTTCTTC CASSPRAGDYNEQFF few TRBD2 TRBJ2-1 TRBV6-4
TGTGCCAGCAGCCCCTCGGAGCTCCCGGCCTATTACAATGAGCAGTTCTTC CASSPSELPAYYNEQFF many NA TRBJ2-1 TRBV11-2
TGTGCCAGCAGTTTGGAGGGGCGCGTGAACACTGAAGCTTTCTTT CASSLEGRVNTEAFF NA NA TRBJ1-1 TRBV27
TGTGCCAGCAGTTTTCGGGGACAAGAAGGACTAGCGGTTTTTAGCGCAGATACGCAGTATTTT CASSFRGQEGLAVFSADTQYF few TRBD2 TRBJ2-3 TRBV27
TGTGCCAGCAGCGCCGGACTAGCGCTAAGCACAGATACGCAGTATTTT CASSAGLALSTDTQYF NA TRBD2 TRBJ2-3 TRBV9
TGTGCCAGCAGCCAAGTGGGGGCCCCAAATGAGCAGTTCTTC CASSQVGAPNEQFF once NA TRBJ2-1 TRBV14
TGCGCCAGCAGCTTGGTACAGGCGTTCCCCCCCGGGGAGCTGTTTTTT CASSLVQAFPPGELFF few NA TRBJ2-2 TRBV5-1
TGTGCCAGCAGCGAGGAAACAGGGGCTGATACGCAGTATTTT CASSEETGADTQYF NA TRBD1 TRBJ2-3 TRBV12-3/TRBV12-4
TGTGCCAGCAGCGAAAGGCCAGTCAGTCCCACAGATACGCAGTATTTT CASSERPVSPTDTQYF NA NA TRBJ2-3 TRBV6-1
TGTGCCAGCAGCATACCCTCGACAGGGGAAGAGACCCAGTACTTC CASSIPSTGEETQYF NA TRBD1 TRBJ2-5 TRBV13
TGTGCCACCAAGCACCCCGGTAATATAGGCCCAGAGCAGTTCTTC CATKHPGNIGPEQFF NA NA TRBJ2-1 TRBV28
TGCGCCAGCAGCCAGGGTTCGGGGGTCTATAATTCACCCCTCCACTTT CASSQGSGVYNSPLHF NA NA TRBJ1-6 TRBV4-1
TGCAGCACCTCCGGGACAGGGGGATTTTTCGGGGAGCTGTTTTTT CSTSGTGGFFGELFF few TRBD1 TRBJ2-2 TRBV29-1
TGTGCCAGCAGCCCAGGGTTCTGGCTAGAGACCCAGTACTTC CASSPGFWLETQYF few NA TRBJ2-5 TRBV6-2/TRBV6-3
TGTGCCAGCAGCACCGTTCTACAGGGGAACTACGAGCAGTACTTC CASSTVLQGNYEQYF NA TRBD1 TRBJ2-7 TRBV5-6
TGTGCCAGCAGTTTTGATTCTCCAGGACTTAACAATGAGCAGTTCTTC CASSFDSPGLNNEQFF NA NA TRBJ2-1 TRBV27
TGTGCCAGCAGCCAGGTCTTCTCGAACACCGGGGAGCTGTTTTTT CASSQVFSNTGELFF NA NA TRBJ2-2 TRBV7-6
TGTGCCACCAGCAGAGGAGGGGGGGACACAGATACGCAGTATTTT CATSRGGGDTDTQYF NA NA TRBJ2-3 TRBV15
TGTGCCACCAGCAGGGAGGGGGCGACAGGGGCCAACGTCCTGACTTTC CATSREGATGANVLTF NA NA TRBJ2-6 TRBV15
TGCAGTGCCCAAGAATATGCATTGGCGATACAGCAGTACTTC CSAQEYALAIQQYF NA NA TRBJ2-7 TRBV20-1
TGCAGTGCTACCTCTACAGGGAGCATAAAACGAGAGGACTATGGCTACACCTTC CSATSTGSIKREDYGYTF few NA TRBJ1-2 TRBV20-1
TGCGCCAGCCGCGAGACCAGGAGGGAGAGGTGCAATGAGCAGTTCTTC CASRETRRERCNEQFF NA NA TRBJ2-1 TRBV23-1
TGCGCCAGCAGCTTGGAGGGCCTCATGAACACTGAAGCTTTCTTT CASSLEGLMNTEAFF few NA TRBJ1-1 TRBV5-1
TGTGCCAGCAGTGGTACTAGCGGGCGCTACACCGGGGAGCTGTTTTTT CASSGTSGRYTGELFF NA TRBD2 TRBJ2-2 TRBV6-1
TGTGCCAGCTATACTAGCGGGAGTTTGTACGAGCAGTACTTC CASYTSGSLYEQYF NA TRBD2 TRBJ2-7 TRBV2
TGCGCCAGCAGTCACTGCATTCGGGGGATCAAAAACATTCAGTACTTC CASSHCIRGIKNIQYF once NA TRBJ2-4 TRBV23-1
TGTGCCAGCAGTACCGAGACAGGAACCTACAATGAGCAGTTCTTC CASSTETGTYNEQFF many NA TRBJ2-1 TRBV6-5
TGTGCCAGCACCTCTATAGGGCTAGTGCAGTACTTC CASTSIGLVQYF NA NA TRBJ2-5 TRBV28
TGCGCCAGCAGCTTGGCGGGTCGGGGGTACAATGAGCAGTTCTTC CASSLAGRGYNEQFF NA NA TRBJ2-1 TRBV5-1
TGCGCCAGCAGTGAGTCAATTTACGAAGAACTTGCTGAAGCTTTCTTT CASSESIYEELAEAFF NA NA TRBJ1-1 TRBV10-1
TGTGCCAGCGGGGGTAGCGGGAGGGGGGACCACGAGCAGTACTTC CASGGSGRGDHEQYF NA TRBD2 TRBJ2-7 TRBV12-3/TRBV12-4
TGTGCCACCAGTGAATGGGGGCCTAGCGGTCTACAAGAGACCCAGTACTTC CATSEWGPSGLQETQYF NA NA TRBJ2-5 TRBV24-1
TGTGCCACCAGCGTCGGGGGCCACTCTGGGGCCAACGTCCTGACTTTC CATSVGGHSGANVLTF NA NA TRBJ2-6 TRBV15
TGTGCCAGCAGCTTAGCGTTGGCGGGGGGGCCCACCGGGGAGCTGTTTTTT CASSLALAGGPTGELFF few TRBD2 TRBJ2-2 TRBV7-2
TGCAGCGCGATTCATCCCGCGAACACCGGGGAGCTGTTTTTT CSAIHPANTGELFF few NA TRBJ2-2 TRBV29-1
TGTGCCAGCAGCCCTAAGAGTCGAGAGACCCAGTACTTC CASSPKSRETQYF many NA TRBJ2-5 TRBV5-5
TGTGCCAGCAGTTTTGAGGGGGGGCTAGAGACCCAGTACTTC CASSFEGGLETQYF few NA TRBJ2-5 TRBV12-3/TRBV12-4
TGCGCCAGCAGTGAGTCGGTGGAGACCCAGTACTTC CASSESVETQYF NA NA TRBJ2-5 TRBV10-2
TGTGCCAGCAGCCAGGGAGCGGGGGGGCTCAATGAGCAGTTCTTC CASSQGAGGLNEQFF few TRBD2 TRBJ2-1 TRBV7-9
TGCGCCAGCAGCCAAGATGAAGGGCGTCCCTCGTCGGATACGCAGTATTTT CASSQDEGRPSSDTQYF NA NA TRBJ2-3 TRBV4-1